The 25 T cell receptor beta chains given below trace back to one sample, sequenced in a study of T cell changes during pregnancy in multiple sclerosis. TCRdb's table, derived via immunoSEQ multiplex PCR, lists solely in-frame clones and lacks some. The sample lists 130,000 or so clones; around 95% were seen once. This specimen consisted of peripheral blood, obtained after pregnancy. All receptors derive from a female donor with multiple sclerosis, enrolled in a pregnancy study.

CDR3 in amino acids: CASTPAGVGKTQYF. The CDR3 DNA is TGTGCCAGTACCCCAGCGGGAGTGGGGAAGACCCAGTACTTC. The rearrangement joins TRBV27 to TRBJ2-5; 8 bases align to TRBD2. The CDR3 has 14 residues. CDR1 is MNHEY, CDR2 SMNVEV, per germline (reference sequence). J lost 6 bases, V lost 9 bases, and 12 bases had no gene match.

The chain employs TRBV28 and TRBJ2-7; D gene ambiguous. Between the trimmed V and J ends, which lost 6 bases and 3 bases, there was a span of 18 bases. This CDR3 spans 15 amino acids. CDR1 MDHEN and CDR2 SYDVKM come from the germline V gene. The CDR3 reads CASRPYSERSYEQYF. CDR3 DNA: TGTGCCAGCAGACCCTATTCGGAGAGGAGCTACGAGCAGTACTTC.

The CDR3 sequence is CATSRPRRGGETQYF. CDR3 bases: TGTGCCACCAGCAGACCACGGCGGGGTGGGGAGACCCAGTACTTC. The V and J genes are TRBV15 and TRBJ2-5, with a possible D match to TRBD2 (6 bases). The germline V gene has CDR1 LNHNV and CDR2 YYDKDF (reference sequence). The CDR3 is made up of 15 amino acids. Between the trimmed V and J ends, which lost 2 bases and 5 bases, there was a span of 15 bases. Variable domain in full (rest from reference TRBV15 and TRBJ2-5): DAMVIQNPRYQVTQFGKPVTLSCSQTLNHNVMYWYQQKSSQAPKLLFHYYDKDFNNEADTPDNFQSRRPNTSFCFLDIRSPGLGDTAMYLCATSRPRRGGETQYFGPGTRLLVL.

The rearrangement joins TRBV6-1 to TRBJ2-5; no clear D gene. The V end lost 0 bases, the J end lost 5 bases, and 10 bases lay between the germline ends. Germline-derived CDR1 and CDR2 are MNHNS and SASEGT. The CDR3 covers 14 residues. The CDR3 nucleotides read TGTGCCAGCAGTGAAGCGTCGGTATGGGAGACCCAGTACTTC. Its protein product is CASSEASVWETQYF.

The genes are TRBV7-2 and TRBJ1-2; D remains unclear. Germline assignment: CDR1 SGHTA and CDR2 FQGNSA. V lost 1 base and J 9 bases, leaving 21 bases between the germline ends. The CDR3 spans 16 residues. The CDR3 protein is CASSLEATGVGVSYTF. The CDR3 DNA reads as TGTGCCAGCAGCTTAGAGGCAACCGGGGTCGGTGTGAGCTACACCTTC.

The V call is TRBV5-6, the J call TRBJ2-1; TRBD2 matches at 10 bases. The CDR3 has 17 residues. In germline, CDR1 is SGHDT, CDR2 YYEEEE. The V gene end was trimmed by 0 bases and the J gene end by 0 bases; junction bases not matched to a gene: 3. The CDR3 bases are TGTGCCAGCAGCTTGGCGTCTAGCGGGAGCTCCTACAATGAGCAGTTCTTC. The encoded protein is CASSLASSGSSYNEQFF.

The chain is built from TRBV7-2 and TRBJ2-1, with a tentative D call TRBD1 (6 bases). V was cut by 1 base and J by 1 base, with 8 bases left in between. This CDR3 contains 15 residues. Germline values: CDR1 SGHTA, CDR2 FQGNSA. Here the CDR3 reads CASSLVQGSYNEQFF. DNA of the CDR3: TGTGCCAGCAGCTTAGTTCAGGGGTCCTACAATGAGCAGTTCTTC.

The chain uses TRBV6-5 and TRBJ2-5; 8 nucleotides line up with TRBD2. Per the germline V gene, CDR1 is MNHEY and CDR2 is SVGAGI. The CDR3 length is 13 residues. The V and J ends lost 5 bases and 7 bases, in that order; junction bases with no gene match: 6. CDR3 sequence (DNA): TGTGCCAGCAGTAATGGACTAGCTGGGACCCAGTACTTC. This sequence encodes CASSNGLAGTQYF.

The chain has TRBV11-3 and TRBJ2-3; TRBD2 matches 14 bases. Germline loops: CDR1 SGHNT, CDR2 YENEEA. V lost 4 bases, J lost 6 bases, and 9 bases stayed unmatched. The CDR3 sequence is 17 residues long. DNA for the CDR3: TGTGCCAGCAGCTCGCCGGGACTAGCGGGAGTTGAGGATACGCAGTATTTT. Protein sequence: CASSSPGLAGVEDTQYF.

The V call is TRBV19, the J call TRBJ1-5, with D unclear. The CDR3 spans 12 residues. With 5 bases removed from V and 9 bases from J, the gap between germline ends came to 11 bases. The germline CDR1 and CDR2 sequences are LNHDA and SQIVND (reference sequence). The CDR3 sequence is CASSPVLMPQHF. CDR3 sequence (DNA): TGTGCCAGTAGTCCTGTGCTAATGCCCCAGCATTTT.

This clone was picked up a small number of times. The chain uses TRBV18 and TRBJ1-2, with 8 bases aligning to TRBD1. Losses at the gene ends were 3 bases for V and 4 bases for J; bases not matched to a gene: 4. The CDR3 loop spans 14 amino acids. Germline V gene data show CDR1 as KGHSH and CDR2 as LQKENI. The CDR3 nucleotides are TGTGCCAGCTCACCGCCAACAGGGGGCTATGGCTACACCTTC. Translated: CASSPPTGGYGYTF.

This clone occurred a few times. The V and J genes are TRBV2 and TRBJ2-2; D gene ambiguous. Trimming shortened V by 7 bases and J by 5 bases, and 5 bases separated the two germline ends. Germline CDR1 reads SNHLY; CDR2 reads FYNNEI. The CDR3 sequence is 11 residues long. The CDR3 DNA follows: TGTGCCAGCACCCAGACCGGGGAGCTGTTTTTT. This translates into CASTQTGELFF.

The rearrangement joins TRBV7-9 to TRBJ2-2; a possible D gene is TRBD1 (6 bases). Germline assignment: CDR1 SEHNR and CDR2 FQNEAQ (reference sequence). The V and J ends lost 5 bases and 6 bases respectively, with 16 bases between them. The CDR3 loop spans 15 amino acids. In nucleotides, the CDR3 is TGTGCCAGCAGCCCTCAGGGGCCCTTCGCCGGGGAGCTGTTTTTT. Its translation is CASSPQGPFAGELFF.

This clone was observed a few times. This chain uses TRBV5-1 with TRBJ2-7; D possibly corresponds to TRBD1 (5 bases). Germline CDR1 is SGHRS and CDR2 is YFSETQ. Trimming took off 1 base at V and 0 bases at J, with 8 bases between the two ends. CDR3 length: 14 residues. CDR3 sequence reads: CASSLQGSSYEQYF. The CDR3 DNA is TGCGCCAGCAGCTTGCAGGGCAGCTCCTACGAGCAGTACTTC. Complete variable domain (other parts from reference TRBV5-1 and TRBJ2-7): KAGVTQTPRYLIKTRGQQVTLSCSPISGHRSVSWYQQTPGQGLQFLFEYFSETQRNKGNFPGRFSGRQFSNSRSEMNVSTLELGDSALYLCASSLQGSSYEQYFGPGTRLTVT.

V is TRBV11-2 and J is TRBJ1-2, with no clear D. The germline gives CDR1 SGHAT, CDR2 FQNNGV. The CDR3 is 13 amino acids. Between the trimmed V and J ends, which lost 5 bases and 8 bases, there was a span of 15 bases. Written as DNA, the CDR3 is TGTGCCAGCAGCCCGTTGTACTTCTGGGGCTACACCTTC. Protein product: CASSPLYFWGYTF. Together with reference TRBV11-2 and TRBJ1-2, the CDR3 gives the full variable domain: EAGVAQSPRYKIIEKRQSVAFWCNPISGHATLYWYQQILGQGPKLLIQFQNNGVVDDSQLPKDRFSAERLKGVDSTLKIQPAKLEDSAVYLCASSPLYFWGYTFGSGTRLTVV.

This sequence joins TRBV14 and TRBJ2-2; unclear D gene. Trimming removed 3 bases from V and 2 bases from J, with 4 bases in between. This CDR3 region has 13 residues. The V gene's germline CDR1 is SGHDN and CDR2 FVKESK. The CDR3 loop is CASSQLNTGELFF. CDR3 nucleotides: TGTGCCAGCAGCCAGTTAAACACCGGGGAGCTGTTTTTT.

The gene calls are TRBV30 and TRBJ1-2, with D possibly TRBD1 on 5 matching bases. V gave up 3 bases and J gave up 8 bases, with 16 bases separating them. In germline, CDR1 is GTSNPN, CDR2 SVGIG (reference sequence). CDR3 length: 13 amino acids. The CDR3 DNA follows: TGTGCCTGGAGGGTACTCCAGGGCGGCGGCTACACCTTC. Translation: CAWRVLQGGGYTF.

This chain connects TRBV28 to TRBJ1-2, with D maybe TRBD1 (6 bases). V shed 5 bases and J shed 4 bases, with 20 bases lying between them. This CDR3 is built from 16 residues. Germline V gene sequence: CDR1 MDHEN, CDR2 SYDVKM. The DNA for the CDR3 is TGTGCCAGCAGTATCAAGACAGGTACAACCGGCTATGGCTACACCTTC. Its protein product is CASSIKTGTTGYGYTF.

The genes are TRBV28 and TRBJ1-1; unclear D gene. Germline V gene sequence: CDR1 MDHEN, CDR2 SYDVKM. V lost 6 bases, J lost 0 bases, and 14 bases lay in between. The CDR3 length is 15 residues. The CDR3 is CASSPEVVMNTEAFF. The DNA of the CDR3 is TGTGCCAGCAGCCCAGAGGTGGTTATGAACACTGAAGCTTTCTTT.

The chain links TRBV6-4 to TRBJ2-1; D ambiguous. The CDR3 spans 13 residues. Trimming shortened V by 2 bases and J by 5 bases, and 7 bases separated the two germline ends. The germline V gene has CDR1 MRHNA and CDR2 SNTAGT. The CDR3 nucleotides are TGTGCCAGCAGTGACGTGTCCAACAATGAGCAGTTCTTC. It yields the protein CASSDVSNNEQFF.

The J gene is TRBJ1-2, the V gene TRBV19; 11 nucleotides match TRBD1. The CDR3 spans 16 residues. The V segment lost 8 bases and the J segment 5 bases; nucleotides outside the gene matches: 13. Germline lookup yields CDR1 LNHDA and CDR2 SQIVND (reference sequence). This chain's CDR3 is CASSTATGTGGYGYTF. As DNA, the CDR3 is TGTGCCAGTTCCACCGCTACCGGGACAGGGGGTTATGGCTACACCTTC.

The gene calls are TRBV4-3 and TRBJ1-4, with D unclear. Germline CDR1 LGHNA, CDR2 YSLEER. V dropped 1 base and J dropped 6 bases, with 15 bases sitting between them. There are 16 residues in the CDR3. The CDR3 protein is CASSQGGGNRDEKLFF. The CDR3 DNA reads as TGCGCCAGCAGCCAAGGAGGAGGCAACCGGGATGAAAAACTGTTTTTT.

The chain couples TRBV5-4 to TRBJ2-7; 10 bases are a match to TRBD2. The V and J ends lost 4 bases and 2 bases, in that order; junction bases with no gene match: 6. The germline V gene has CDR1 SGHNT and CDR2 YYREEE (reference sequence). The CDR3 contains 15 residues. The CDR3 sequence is CASSQGLAVTYEQYF. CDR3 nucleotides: TGTGCCAGCAGCCAAGGACTAGCGGTGACCTACGAGCAGTACTTC.

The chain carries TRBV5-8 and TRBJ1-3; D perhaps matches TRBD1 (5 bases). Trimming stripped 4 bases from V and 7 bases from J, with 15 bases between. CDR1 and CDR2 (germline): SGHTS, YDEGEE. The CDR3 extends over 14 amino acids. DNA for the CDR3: TGTGCCAGCAGCCTAGGGGTTTATAGGAACACCATATATTTT. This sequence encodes CASSLGVYRNTIYF.

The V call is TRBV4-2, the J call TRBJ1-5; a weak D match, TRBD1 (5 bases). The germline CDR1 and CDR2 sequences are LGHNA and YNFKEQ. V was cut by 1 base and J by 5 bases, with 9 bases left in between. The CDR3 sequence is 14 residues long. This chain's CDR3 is CASSQGGVYQPQHF. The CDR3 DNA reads TGTGCCAGCAGCCAAGGGGGGGTTTATCAGCCCCAGCATTTT.